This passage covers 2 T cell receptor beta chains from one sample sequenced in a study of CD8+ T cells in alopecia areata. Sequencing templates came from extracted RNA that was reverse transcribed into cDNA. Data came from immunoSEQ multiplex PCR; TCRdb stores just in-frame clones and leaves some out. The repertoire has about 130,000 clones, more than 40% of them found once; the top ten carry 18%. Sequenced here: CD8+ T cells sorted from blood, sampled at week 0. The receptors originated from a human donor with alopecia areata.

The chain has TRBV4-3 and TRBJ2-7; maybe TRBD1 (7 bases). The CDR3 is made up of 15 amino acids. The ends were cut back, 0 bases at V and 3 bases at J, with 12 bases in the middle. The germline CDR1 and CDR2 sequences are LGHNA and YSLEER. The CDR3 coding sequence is TGCGCCAGCAGCCAAGAGGAGGGGGCCGGCTACGAGCAGTACTTC. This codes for CASSQEEGAGYEQYF.

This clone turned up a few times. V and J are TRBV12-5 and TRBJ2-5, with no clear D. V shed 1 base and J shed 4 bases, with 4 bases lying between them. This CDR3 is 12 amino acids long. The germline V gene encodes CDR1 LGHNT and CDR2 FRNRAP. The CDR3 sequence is CASGLDRETQYF. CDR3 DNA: TGTGCTAGTGGTTTGGATCGAGAGACCCAGTACTTC.